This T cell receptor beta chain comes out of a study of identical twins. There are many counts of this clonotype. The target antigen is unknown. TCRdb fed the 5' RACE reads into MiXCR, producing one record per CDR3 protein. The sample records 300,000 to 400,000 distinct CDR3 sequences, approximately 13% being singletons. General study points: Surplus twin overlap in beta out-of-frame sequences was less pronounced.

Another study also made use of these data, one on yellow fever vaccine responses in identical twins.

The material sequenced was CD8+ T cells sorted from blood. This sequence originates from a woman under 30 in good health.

The CDR3 region is CASSQVDGSQPQHF. For the CDR3, the DNA is TGTGCCAGCAGCCAAGTGGATGGGTCCCAGCCCCAGCATTTT. V usage is TRBV3-1 and J usage is TRBJ1-5; no firm D call. With 1 base removed from V and 7 bases from J, the gap between germline ends came to 11 bases. Germline CDR1 and CDR2: LGHDT and YNNKEL (reference sequence). The CDR3 totals 14 residues.